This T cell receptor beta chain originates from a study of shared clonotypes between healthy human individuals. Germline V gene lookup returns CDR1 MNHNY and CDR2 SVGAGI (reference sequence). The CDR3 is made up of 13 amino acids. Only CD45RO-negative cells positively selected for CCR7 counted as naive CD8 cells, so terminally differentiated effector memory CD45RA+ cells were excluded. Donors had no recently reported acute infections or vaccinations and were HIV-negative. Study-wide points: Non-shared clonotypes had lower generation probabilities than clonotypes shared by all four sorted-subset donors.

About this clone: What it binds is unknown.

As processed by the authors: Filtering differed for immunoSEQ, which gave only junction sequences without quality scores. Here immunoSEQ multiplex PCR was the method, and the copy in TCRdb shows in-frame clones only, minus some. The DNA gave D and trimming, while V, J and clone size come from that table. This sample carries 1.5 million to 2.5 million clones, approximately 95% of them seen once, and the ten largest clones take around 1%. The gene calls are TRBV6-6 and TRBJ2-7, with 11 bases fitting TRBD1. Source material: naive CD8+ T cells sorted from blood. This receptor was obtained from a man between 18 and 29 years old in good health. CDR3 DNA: TGTGCTACCCGGGGGACAGGGGGTTACGAGCAGTACTTC. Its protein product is CATRGTGGYEQYF.